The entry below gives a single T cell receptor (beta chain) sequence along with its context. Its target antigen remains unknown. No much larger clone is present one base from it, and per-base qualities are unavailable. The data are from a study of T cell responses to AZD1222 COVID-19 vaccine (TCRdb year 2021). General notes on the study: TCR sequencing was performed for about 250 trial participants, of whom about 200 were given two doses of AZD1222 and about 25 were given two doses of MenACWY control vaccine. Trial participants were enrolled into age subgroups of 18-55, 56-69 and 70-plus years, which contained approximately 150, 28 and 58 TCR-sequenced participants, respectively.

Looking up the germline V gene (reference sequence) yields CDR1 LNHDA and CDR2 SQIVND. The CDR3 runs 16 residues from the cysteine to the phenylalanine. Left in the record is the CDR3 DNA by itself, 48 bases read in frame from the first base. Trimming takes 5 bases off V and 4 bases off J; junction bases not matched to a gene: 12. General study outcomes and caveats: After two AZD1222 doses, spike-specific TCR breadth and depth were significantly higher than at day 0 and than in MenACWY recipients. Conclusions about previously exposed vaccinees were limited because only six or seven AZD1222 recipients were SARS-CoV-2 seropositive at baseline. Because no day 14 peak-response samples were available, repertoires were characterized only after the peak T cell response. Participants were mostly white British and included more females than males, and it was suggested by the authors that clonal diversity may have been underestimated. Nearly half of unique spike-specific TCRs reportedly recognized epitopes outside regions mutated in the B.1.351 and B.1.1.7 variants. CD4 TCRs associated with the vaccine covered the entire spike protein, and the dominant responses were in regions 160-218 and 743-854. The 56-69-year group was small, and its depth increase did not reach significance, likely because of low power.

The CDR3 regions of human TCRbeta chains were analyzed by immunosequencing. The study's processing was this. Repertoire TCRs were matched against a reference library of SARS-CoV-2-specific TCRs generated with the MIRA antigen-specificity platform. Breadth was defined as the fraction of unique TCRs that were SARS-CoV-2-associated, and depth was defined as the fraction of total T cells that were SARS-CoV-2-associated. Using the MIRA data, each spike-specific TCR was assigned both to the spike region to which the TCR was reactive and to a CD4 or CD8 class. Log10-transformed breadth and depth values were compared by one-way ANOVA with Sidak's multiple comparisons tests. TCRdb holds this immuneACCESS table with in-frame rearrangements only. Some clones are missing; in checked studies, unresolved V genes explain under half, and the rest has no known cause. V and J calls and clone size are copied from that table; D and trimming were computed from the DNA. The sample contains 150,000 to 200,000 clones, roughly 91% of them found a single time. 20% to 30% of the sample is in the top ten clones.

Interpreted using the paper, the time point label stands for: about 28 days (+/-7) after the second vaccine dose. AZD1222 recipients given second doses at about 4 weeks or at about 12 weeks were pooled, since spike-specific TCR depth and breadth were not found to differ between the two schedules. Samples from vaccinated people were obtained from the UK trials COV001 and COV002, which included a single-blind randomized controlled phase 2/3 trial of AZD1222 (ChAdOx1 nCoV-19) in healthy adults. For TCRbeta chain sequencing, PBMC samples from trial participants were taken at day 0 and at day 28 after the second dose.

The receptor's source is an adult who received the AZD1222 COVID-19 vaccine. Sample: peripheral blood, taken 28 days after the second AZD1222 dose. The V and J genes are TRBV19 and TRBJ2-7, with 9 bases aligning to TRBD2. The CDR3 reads CASSPWGSGRIYEQYF. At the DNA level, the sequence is TGTGCCAGTAGTCCCTGGGGTAGCGGGAGAATTTACGAGCAGTACTTC.